Here is one T cell receptor beta chain with its context. Its antigen is not identified. This same CDR3 is encoded by further DNA sequences in the sample. The sample belongs to a study of beta chain features in type 1 diabetes. Study-wide findings and caveats: In cDNA sequencing, cells with high TCR expression could be over-represented. Moderate but significant shortening of TCRB CDR3s was recorded in all four CD4+ subsets from Type 1 diabetes patients.

V dropped 2 bases and J dropped 1 base, with 5 bases sitting between them. CDR3 size: 14 residues. From germline, CDR1 is MDHEN and CDR2 SYDVKM. cDNA synthesis used the whole RNA isolate, giving expressed TCRB sequences. Average reads for naive, central memory and regulatory T cell samples were about 3.57 million. Assay: immunoSEQ multiplex PCR; the TCRdb copy retains only in-frame clones and omits some. Of over 650,000 clones in the sample, around an eighth are singletons; the top ten hold 0.03% to 0.045%. On average, the one heparinised blood draw given by each donor was about 100 mL. The purity of all sorted populations exceeded 95%.

The receptor's source is a man between 18 and 29 years old with type 1 diabetes. The J gene is TRBJ2-2, the V gene TRBV28; TRBD1 is a possible D gene (5 bases). Sequences were obtained from naive CD4+ T cells from blood. The CDR3 DNA reads as TGTGCCAGCAGTTTAGGACAGAACACCGGGGAGCTGTTTTTT. Encoded protein: CASSLGQNTGELFF.